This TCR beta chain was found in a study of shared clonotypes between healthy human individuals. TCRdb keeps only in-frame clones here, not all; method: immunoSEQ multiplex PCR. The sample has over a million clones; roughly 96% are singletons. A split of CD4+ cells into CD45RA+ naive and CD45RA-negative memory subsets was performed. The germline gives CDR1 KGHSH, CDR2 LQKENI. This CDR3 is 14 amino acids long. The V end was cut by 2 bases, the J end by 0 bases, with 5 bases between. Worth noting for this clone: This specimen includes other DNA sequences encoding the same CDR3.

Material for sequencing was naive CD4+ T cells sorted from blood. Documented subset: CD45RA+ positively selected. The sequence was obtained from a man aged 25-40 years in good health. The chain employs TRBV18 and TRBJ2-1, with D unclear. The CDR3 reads CASSPTRSYNEQFF. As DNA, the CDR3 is TGTGCCAGCTCACCAACGCGCTCCTACAATGAGCAGTTCTTC. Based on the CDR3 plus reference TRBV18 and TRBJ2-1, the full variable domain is NAGVMQNPRHLVRRRGQEARLRCSPMKGHSHVYWYRQLPEEGLKFMVYLQKENIIDESGMPKERFSAEFPKEGPSILRIQQVVRGDSAAYFCASSPTRSYNEQFFGPGTRLTVL.